Shown below are 12 T cell receptor beta chains from a single sample sequenced in a study of memory CD4+ T cells and cytomegalovirus serostatus. Single viable CD3+CD4+CD8-CD45RO+ cells were sorted as the memory CD4+ T cells. Method: immunoSEQ multiplex PCR; TCRdb's copy keeps in-frame clones and lacks some. Altogether about 48,000 clones are present, around 80% being singletons, with the ten largest covering approximately 0.8%. Material for sequencing was memory CD4+ T cells from blood. These receptors were obtained from an adult in good health and CMV-seronegative.

This chain uses TRBV6-6 with TRBJ1-4; D ambiguous. Trimming removed 6 bases at V and 5 bases at J, with 7 bases between. Germline-derived CDR1 and CDR2 are MNHNY and SVGAGI (reference sequence). The CDR3 has 12 residues. The DNA for the CDR3 is TGTGCCAGCAGAACTGGAAATGAAAAACTGTTTTTT. Its protein is CASRTGNEKLFF.

The genes are TRBV5-1 and TRBJ2-1; tentative D call: TRBD1 (5 bases). V lost 1 base and J lost 2, with 10 bases in between. In germline, CDR1 is SGHRS, CDR2 YFSETQ. This CDR3 is 15 amino acids long. CDR3 nucleotide sequence: TGCGCCAGCAGCTTGCTGGACACGACCTACAATGAGCAGTTCTTC. It translates to CASSLLDTTYNEQFF.

V is TRBV2 and J is TRBJ1-5; D ambiguous. The germline V and J ends were trimmed by 0 bases and 6 bases, with 12 bases remaining between them. Germline V lookup: CDR1 SNHLY, CDR2 FYNNEI. The CDR3 sequence is 15 residues long. CDR3 amino acids: CASSEAIGFFQPQHF. The CDR3 region has the DNA TGTGCCAGCAGTGAAGCGATTGGGTTCTTTCAGCCCCAGCATTTT.

This clone is a singleton in its sample. This sequence joins TRBV5-6 and TRBJ2-7, with a tentative D call TRBD2 (7 bases). This CDR3 has 13 amino acids. Germline V gene lookup returns CDR1 SGHDT and CDR2 YYEEEE. V lost 1 base and J 5 bases, leaving 10 bases between the germline ends. CDR3 sequence reads: CASSLRGGDEQYF. The CDR3 DNA follows: TGTGCCAGCAGCTTGAGGGGGGGCGACGAGCAGTACTTC.

The chain uses TRBV2 and TRBJ2-7; 7 nucleotides agree with TRBD1. This CDR3 contains 18 residues. Germline V gene data show CDR1 as SNHLY and CDR2 as FYNNEI. V lost 7 bases, J lost 2 bases, and 20 bases stayed unmatched. The CDR3, as DNA: TGTGCCAGCAACACCGGGACAGTCCTTTCCCCCACCCCCTACGAGCAGTACTTC. This translates into CASNTGTVLSPTPYEQYF.

The chain has TRBV6-5 and TRBJ1-5; D might be TRBD1 (5 bases). The CDR3 totals 15 residues. V lost 6 bases to trimming and J lost 3 bases, with 15 bases between them. Looked up from germline, CDR1 is MNHEY and CDR2 is SVGAGI. In DNA form, the CDR3 reads TGTGCCAGCAGCAACGCCGGGGCCTACAATCAGCCCCAGCATTTT. As protein: CASSNAGAYNQPQHF.

This chain uses TRBV6-6 with TRBJ2-7, with 8 nucleotides matching TRBD1. V lost 4 bases to trimming and J lost 2 bases; unmatched junction nucleotides: 7. Germline CDR1 is MNHNY and CDR2 is SVGAGI (reference sequence). The CDR3 is 15 amino acids. CDR3 nucleotide sequence: TGTGCCAGCAGTTTGGGACAGGTAGCGCCCTACGAGCAGTACTTC. This gives the protein CASSLGQVAPYEQYF.

The chain has TRBV27 and TRBJ1-1; D may be TRBD1 (5 bases). The CDR3 consists of 16 residues. Germline assignment: CDR1 MNHEY and CDR2 SMNVEV (reference sequence). Trimming shortened V by 2 bases and J by 0 bases, and 13 bases separated the two germline ends. CDR3: CASSLNAQGVNTEAFF. CDR3 sequence (DNA): TGTGCCAGCAGTTTAAACGCTCAGGGAGTGAACACTGAAGCTTTCTTT.

The gene calls are TRBV30 and TRBJ1-1; D unresolved. Trimming removed 0 bases from V and 6 bases from J, with 5 bases in between. The germline V gene encodes CDR1 GTSNPN and CDR2 SVGIG (reference sequence). The CDR3 spans 11 residues. Here the CDR3 reads CAWSVRSEAFF. DNA for the CDR3: TGTGCCTGGAGTGTGCGTTCTGAAGCTTTCTTT. The whole variable domain, filled in from reference TRBV30 and TRBJ1-1, reads SQTIHQWPATLVQPVGSPLSLECTVEGTSNPNLYWYRQAAGRGLQLLFYSVGIGQISSEVPQNLSASRPQDRQFILSSKKLLLSDSGFYLCAWSVRSEAFFGQGTRLTVV.

V gene TRBV25-1 combines with J gene TRBJ2-3; 10 nucleotides line up with TRBD2. CDR3 length: 16 residues. CDR1 and CDR2 (germline): MGHDK, SYGVNS. V was pared by 3 bases and J by 1 base, with 4 bases of the junction left unmatched. CDR3 sequence reads: CASSEGSGRGTDTQYF. CDR3 DNA: TGTGCCAGCAGTGAGGGGAGCGGGAGGGGCACAGATACGCAGTATTTT.

The rearrangement joins TRBV7-8 to TRBJ1-6; the D is unclear. Germline values: CDR1 SGHVS, CDR2 FQNEAQ. The V end was cut by 3 bases, the J end by 10 bases, with 16 bases between. The CDR3 length is 15 residues. CDR3: CASSFEWGNRSPLHF. CDR3 bases: TGTGCCAGCAGCTTTGAATGGGGAAATCGCTCACCCCTCCACTTT.

This chain links TRBV13 with TRBJ2-7; no reliable D call. The CDR3 loop spans 13 amino acids. Trimming shortened V by 1 base and J by 6 bases, and 10 bases separated the two germline ends. CDR1 and CDR2 (germline): PRHDT, FYEKMQ (reference sequence). The CDR3 is CASSLAHFGEQYF. The DNA of the CDR3 is TGTGCCAGCAGCTTAGCCCACTTTGGCGAGCAGTACTTC.